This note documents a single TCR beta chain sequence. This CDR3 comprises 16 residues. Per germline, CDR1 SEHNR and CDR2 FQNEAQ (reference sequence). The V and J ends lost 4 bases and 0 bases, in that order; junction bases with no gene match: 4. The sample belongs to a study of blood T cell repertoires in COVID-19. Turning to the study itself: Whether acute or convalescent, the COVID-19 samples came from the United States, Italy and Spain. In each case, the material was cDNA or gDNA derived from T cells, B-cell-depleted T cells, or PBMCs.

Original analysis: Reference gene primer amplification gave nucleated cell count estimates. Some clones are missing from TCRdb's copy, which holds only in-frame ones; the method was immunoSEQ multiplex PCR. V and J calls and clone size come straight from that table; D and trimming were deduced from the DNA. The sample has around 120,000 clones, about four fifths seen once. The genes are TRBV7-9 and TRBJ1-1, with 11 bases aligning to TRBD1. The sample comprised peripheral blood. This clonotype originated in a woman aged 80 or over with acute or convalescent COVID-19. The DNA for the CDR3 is TGTGCCAGCAGCTCCCGGGACAGGGGGGTGAACACTGAAGCTTTCTTT. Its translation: CASSSRDRGVNTEAFF.